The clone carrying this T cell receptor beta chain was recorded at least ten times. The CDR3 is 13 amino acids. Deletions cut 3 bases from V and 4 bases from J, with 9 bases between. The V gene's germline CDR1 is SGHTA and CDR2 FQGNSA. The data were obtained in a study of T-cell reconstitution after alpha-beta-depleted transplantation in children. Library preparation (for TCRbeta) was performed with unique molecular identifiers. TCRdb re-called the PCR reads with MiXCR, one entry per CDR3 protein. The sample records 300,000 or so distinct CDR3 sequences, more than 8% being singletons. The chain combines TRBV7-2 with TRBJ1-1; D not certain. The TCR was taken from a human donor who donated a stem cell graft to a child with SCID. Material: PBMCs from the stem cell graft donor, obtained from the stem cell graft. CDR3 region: CASSLTGTTEAFF. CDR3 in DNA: TGTGCCAGCAGCTTGACGGGCACCACTGAAGCTTTCTTT.